The 3 T cell receptor beta chains below all came from one sample that was sequenced in a study of shared clonotypes between healthy human individuals. TCRdb's table, derived via immunoSEQ multiplex PCR, lists solely in-frame clones and lacks some. There are around 1.9 million clones in the sample; around 93% occur only once, and 1.5% to 2% lies in the top ten. Terminally differentiated effector memory CD45RA+ cells were left out of the naive CD8 fraction, which was CD45RO-negative and positively selected for CCR7. Sample: naive CD8+ T cells from PBMCs. Every receptor here comes from a man between 18 and 29 years old in good health. Some clones in this sample may be carry-over from other donors' samples.

This chain uses TRBV28 with TRBJ2-2; 12 positions agree with TRBD1. The CDR3 runs to 15 residues. Unmatched junction bases numbered 6, after V lost 7 bases and J lost 6 bases. CDR1 is MDHEN, CDR2 SYDVKM, per germline. CDR3 nucleotide sequence: TGTGCCAGCACCACCGGGACAGGGGGCTCCGGGGAGCTGTTTTTT. This translates into CASTTGTGGSGELFF. Complete variable domain (other parts from reference TRBV28 and TRBJ2-2): DVKVTQSSRYLVKRTGEKVFLECVQDMDHENMFWYRQDPGLGLRLIYFSYDVKMKEKGDIPEGYSVSREKKERFSLILESASTNQTSMYLCASTTGTGGSGELFFGEGSRLTVL.

The J gene is TRBJ2-7, the V gene TRBV5-1; D might be TRBD2 (6 bases). CDR3 length: 14 residues. CDR1 is SGHRS and CDR2 is YFSETQ in the germline V gene. Trimming pared 4 bases from V and 2 bases from J, leaving 13 bases between. DNA of the CDR3: TGCGCCAGCAGCGCGGCGGGGCCCACCTACGAGCAGTACTTC. The encoded protein is CASSAAGPTYEQYF.

The genes are TRBV7-9 and TRBJ1-2; D remains unclear. Germline assignment: CDR1 SEHNR and CDR2 FQNEAQ (reference sequence). The germline V and J ends were trimmed by 4 bases and 1 base, with 7 bases remaining between them. The CDR3 loop spans 13 amino acids. As DNA, the CDR3 is TGTGCCAGCAGCTCTACAGTTAACTATGGCTACACCTTC. Translation gives CASSSTVNYGYTF.